Following are 20 T cell receptor beta chains from one sample sequenced in a study of CD8 T cells in Susac syndrome (dated by TCRdb to about 2019). The library relied on the immunoSEQ multiplex PCR assay. RNA was extracted using the RNeasy kit, and roughly 0.5 to 1 ug of the RNA was reverse transcribed with random hexamers. The public reads were quality trimmed at Q25 with fastp and then assembled into clones with MiXCR by TCRdb, keeping productive beta chains. Rows merge per CDR3 protein into single entries with the most common DNA and genes. A total of about 70,000 distinct CDR3 sequences appear in this sample, 85% to 95% of them only once. In total, the top ten clones hold approximately 0.25% of the sample. The specimen sequenced was CD8+ T cells from PBMCs. The receptors here all came from a human donor in good health.

The CDR3 region has the DNA TGTGCCAGTAGTATGACGGATTATAGCAATCAGCCCCAGCATTTT. As protein: CASSMTDYSNQPQHF. The genes are TRBV19 and TRBJ1-5, with unresolved D. The V gene lost 3 bases and the J gene lost 0 bases, with 9 bases spanning the gap. CDR1 LNHDA and CDR2 SQIVND come from the germline V gene (reference sequence). The CDR3 extends over 15 amino acids.

The V and J genes are TRBV5-4 and TRBJ1-2, with D possibly TRBD1 on 5 matching bases. The CDR3 runs 15 residues. Germline CDR1 reads SGHNT; CDR2 reads YYREEE (reference sequence). V lost 0 bases and J lost 10, with 19 bases in between. DNA for the CDR3: TGTGCCAGCAGCTTGGTGGGGCAGGTCTCTATGGACTACACCTTC. Its translation: CASSLVGQVSMDYTF. The whole variable domain, remainder taken from reference TRBV5-4 and TRBJ1-2, is ETGVTQSPTHLIKTRGQQVTLRCSSQSGHNTVSWYQQALGQGPQFIFQYYREEENGRGNFPPRFSGLQFPNYSSELNVNALELDDSALYLCASSLVGQVSMDYTFGSGTRLTVV.

The gene calls are TRBV12-3 or TRBV12-4 and TRBJ2-5; no firm D call. The CDR3 has 13 amino acids. Trimming removed 5 bases from V and 2 bases from J, with 9 bases in between. The CDR3 loop reads CASSPSIQETQYF. The CDR3 nucleotides are TGTGCCAGCAGTCCCAGTATACAAGAGACCCAGTACTTC.

The gene calls are TRBV7-6 and TRBJ2-3, with 7 bases identical to TRBD2. CDR1 is SGHVS and CDR2 is FNYEAQ in the germline V gene. The J segment lost 4 bases and the V segment lost 3 bases, leaving 7 bases of the junction unmatched. The CDR3 runs 15 residues. The CDR3 is CASSLTSYISDTQYF. CDR3 in DNA: TGTGCCAGCAGCTTGACTAGCTATATCTCAGATACGCAGTATTTT.

V usage is TRBV5-1 and J usage is TRBJ1-1; no definite D call. Germline CDR1 reads SGHRS; CDR2 reads YFSETQ. The CDR3 totals 13 residues. V lost 3 bases and J 3 bases, leaving 9 bases between the germline ends. CDR3 in amino acids: CASSSWTDTEAFF. CDR3 DNA: TGCGCCAGCAGCTCTTGGACTGACACTGAAGCTTTCTTT.

The count of this clonotype is one. The rearrangement joins TRBV11-2 to TRBJ1-1; D gene ambiguous. Germline CDR1 is SGHAT and CDR2 is FQNNGV. Trimming removed 6 bases from V and 3 bases from J, with 17 bases in between. The CDR3 has 15 amino acids. CDR3 nucleotide sequence: TGTGCCAGCAGGCCCCTTGTTCCAAGGGACACTGAAGCTTTCTTT. It translates to CASRPLVPRDTEAFF.

J is TRBJ2-6 and V is TRBV2; the match to TRBD1 covers 11 bases. The V gene end was trimmed by 4 bases and the J gene end by 4 bases; junction bases not matched to a gene: 6. In germline, CDR1 is SNHLY, CDR2 FYNNEI. The CDR3 covers 17 residues. CDR3 region: CASSAGQGARGANVLTF. CDR3 DNA sequence: TGTGCCAGCAGTGCAGGACAGGGGGCAAGAGGGGCCAACGTCCTGACTTTC.

CDR3 bases: TGTGCCAGCAACTCCGACAGGGGCTATGGCTACACCTTC. Its translation is CASNSDRGYGYTF. The chain carries TRBV7-9 and TRBJ1-2, with 8 positions matching TRBD1. CDR1 is SEHNR, CDR2 FQNEAQ, per germline (reference sequence). Trimming removed 7 bases from V and 4 bases from J; junction bases left unmatched: 5. There are 13 residues in the CDR3.

The rearrangement uses TRBV7-6 and TRBJ2-5, with 14 bases that match TRBD2. The V gene end was trimmed by 4 bases and the J gene end by 1 base; junction bases not matched to a gene: 8. CDR3 length: 18 residues. Per the germline V gene, CDR1 is SGHVS and CDR2 is FNYEAQ. For the CDR3, the DNA is TGTGCCAGCAGCTCCGGGACTAGCGGGGGCCGACTCCAAGAGACCCAGTACTTC. Protein sequence: CASSSGTSGGRLQETQYF.

V gene TRBV5-6 combines with J gene TRBJ2-7; 7 nucleotides agree with TRBD1. In germline, CDR1 is SGHDT, CDR2 YYEEEE. V gave up 2 bases and J gave up 3 bases; unmatched junction bases: 2. This CDR3 spans 13 amino acids. The CDR3, as DNA: TGTGCCAGCAGCTTAGGGACAGACTACGAGCAGTACGTC. It translates to CASSLGTDYEQYV.

The V gene is TRBV7-9, the J gene TRBJ2-5; no clear D. The germline gives CDR1 SEHNR, CDR2 FQNEAQ (reference sequence). This CDR3 spans 13 amino acids. Trimming removed 1 base from V and 0 bases from J, with 3 bases in between. In nucleotides, the CDR3 is TGTGCCAGCAGCTTAGACTACCAAGAGACCCAGTACTTC. It encodes CASSLDYQETQYF.

V usage is TRBV19 and J usage is TRBJ2-1; maybe TRBD2 (5 bases). The germline V gene encodes CDR1 LNHDA and CDR2 SQIVND (reference sequence). V shed 10 bases and J shed 7 bases, with 17 bases lying between them. CDR3 length equals 13 residues. The CDR3 region has the DNA TGTGCCACTCAGAGCGGACCACTAAATGAGCAGTTCTTC. Translating gives CATQSGPLNEQFF.

The J gene is TRBJ2-5, the V gene TRBV28, with TRBD2 identical over 11 bases. Trimming took 5 bases from V and 3 from J; bases not matched to a gene: 8. Germline values: CDR1 MDHEN, CDR2 SYDVKM. The CDR3 is made up of 16 amino acids. CDR3: CASSGVPGLAEETQYF. The DNA of the CDR3 is TGTGCCAGCAGTGGGGTACCGGGACTAGCGGAAGAGACCCAGTACTTC.

V and J are TRBV7-9 and TRBJ2-1; TRBD2 aligns across 9 bases. In germline, CDR1 is SEHNR, CDR2 FQNEAQ (reference sequence). This CDR3 has 16 residues. V shed 3 bases, J shed 8 bases, and the junction held 11 bases outside the gene matches. The CDR3 reads CASSFSGRGGLYEQFF. The CDR3 DNA is TGTGCCAGCAGCTTCTCGGGGCGGGGGGGCCTCTATGAGCAGTTCTTC.

This CDR3 reads CSVTSEGLAYGYTF. The CDR3 nucleotides are TGCAGCGTTACCTCGGAGGGGTTGGCCTATGGCTACACCTTC. V is TRBV29-1 and J is TRBJ1-2, with a possible D match to TRBD1 (5 bases). Looked up from germline, CDR1 is SQVTM and CDR2 is ANQGSEA. The CDR3 loop spans 14 amino acids. V lost 5 bases and J 4 bases, leaving 17 bases between the germline ends. The entire variable domain, with the rest obtained from reference TRBV29-1 and TRBJ1-2, is as follows: SAVISQKPSRDICQRGTSLTIQCQVDSQVTMMFWYRQQPGQSLTLIATANQGSEATYESGFVIDKFPISRPNLTFSTLTVSNMSPEDSSIYLCSVTSEGLAYGYTFGSGTRLTVV.

The chain has TRBV5-4 and TRBJ2-5; D gene uncertain. CDR3 length: 15 residues. The V gene lost 3 bases and the J gene lost 1 base, with 13 bases spanning the gap. Germline loops: CDR1 SGHNT, CDR2 YYREEE (reference sequence). The CDR3 reads CASSSRQEFQETQYF. The CDR3 nucleotides read TGTGCCAGCAGCTCAAGGCAGGAATTCCAAGAGACCCAGTACTTC.

The count of this clonotype is one. The chain uses TRBV5-1 and TRBJ2-7; the D gene is possibly TRBD1 (5 bases). With 4 bases removed from V and 2 bases from J, the gap between germline ends came to 13 bases. The CDR3 has 14 residues. Germline V gene data show CDR1 as SGHRS and CDR2 as YFSETQ. The CDR3 DNA sequence: TGCGCCAGCAGCCCCCGACAGATCACCTACGAGCAGTACTTC. Translation: CASSPRQITYEQYF.

The chain couples TRBV29-1 to TRBJ2-7, with D possibly being TRBD2 (6 bases). This CDR3 has 16 amino acids. V dropped 0 bases and J dropped 3 bases, with 18 bases sitting between them. From germline, CDR1 is SQVTM and CDR2 ANQGSEA. Here the CDR3 reads CSVEDGYSLEGYEQYF. CDR3 DNA sequence: TGCAGCGTTGAAGATGGCTACTCCCTGGAGGGCTACGAGCAGTACTTC.

This rearrangement joins TRBV4-3 to TRBJ1-1, with a possible D match to TRBD1 (5 bases). The germline CDR1 and CDR2 sequences are LGHNA and YSLEER. Trimming removed 0 bases at V and 8 bases at J, with 16 bases between. This CDR3 has 15 amino acids. The CDR3 region is CASSQDEGTAWEAFF. CDR3 nucleotides: TGCGCCAGCAGCCAAGACGAGGGGACGGCCTGGGAAGCTTTCTTT.

This rearrangement joins TRBV10-3 to TRBJ2-4; D unclear. The V gene lost 6 bases and the J gene lost 7 bases, with 13 bases spanning the gap. CDR3 size: 13 residues. CDR1 ENHRY and CDR2 SYGVKD come from the germline V gene. The CDR3 loop is CAIRDQPGNIQYF. CDR3 bases: TGTGCCATCAGAGACCAGCCCGGGAACATTCAGTACTTC.